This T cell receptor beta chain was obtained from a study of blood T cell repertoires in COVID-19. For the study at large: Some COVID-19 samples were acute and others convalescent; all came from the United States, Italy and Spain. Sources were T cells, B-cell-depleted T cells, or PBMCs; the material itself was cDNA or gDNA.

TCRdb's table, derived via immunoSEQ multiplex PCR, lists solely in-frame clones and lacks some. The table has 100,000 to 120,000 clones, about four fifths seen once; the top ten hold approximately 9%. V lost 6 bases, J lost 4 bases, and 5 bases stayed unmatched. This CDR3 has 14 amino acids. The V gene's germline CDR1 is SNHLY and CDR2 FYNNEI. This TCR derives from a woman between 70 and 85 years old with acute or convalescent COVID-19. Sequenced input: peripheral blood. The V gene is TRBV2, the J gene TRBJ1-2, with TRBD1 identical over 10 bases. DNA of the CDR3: TGTGCCAGCAGCACCGGGACAGGGGTCTATGGCTACACCTTC. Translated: CASSTGTGVYGYTF.